This T cell receptor beta chain came from a study of blood T cell repertoires in COVID-19. At the level of the study: Sources were T cells, B-cell-depleted T cells, or PBMCs; the material itself was cDNA or gDNA.

Profiled with immunoSEQ multiplex PCR; TCRdb holds only in-frame clones, not every one. Among 90,000 to 100,000 clones listed, roughly 82% were seen once. The germline gives CDR1 MNHEY, CDR2 SVGAGI. Between the trimmed V and J ends, which lost 4 bases and 0 bases, there was a span of 10 bases. This CDR3 contains 15 residues. V gene TRBV6-5 combines with J gene TRBJ1-5; D is undetermined. The material sequenced was peripheral blood. This TCR was recovered from a man aged 65 to 85 with active or convalescent COVID-19. The CDR3 sequence is CASSWSRYSNQPQHF. CDR3 nucleotides: TGTGCCAGCAGTTGGAGTCGGTATAGCAATCAGCCCCAGCATTTT.